The text below deals with one TCR beta chain. These data belong to a study of blood T cell repertoires in COVID-19. The overall study: Acute and convalescent COVID-19 specimens originated in the United States, Italy and Spain. Sample material is recorded as cDNA or gDNA derived from T cells, B-cell-depleted T cells, or PBMCs.

Germline V gene data show CDR1 as KGHSY and CDR2 as FQNENV. This CDR3 region has 11 residues. V lost 2 bases to trimming and J lost 9 bases, with 2 bases between them. Per the authors' pipeline: Reference gene primer amplification yielded estimated nucleated cell counts. Measured with immunoSEQ multiplex PCR; TCRdb has only the in-frame clones, and not every one. The D gene and trimming were derived from the DNA, and the V and J assignments and clone size from that table. The sample comprises about 130,000 clones, approximately 83% of which are singletons, and 8.5% to 10% rests with the top ten. Sequenced sample: peripheral blood. This rearrangement joins TRBV16 to TRBJ1-6; D is uncertain. This TCR derives from a man aged 40-49 years with active or convalescent COVID-19. The CDR3 nucleotides read TGTGCCAGCAGCCAACGTTCACCCCTCCACTTT. It translates to CASSQRSPLHF.